The 20 T cell receptor beta chains below all came from one sample that was sequenced in a study of shared clonotypes between healthy human individuals. Measured with immunoSEQ multiplex PCR; TCRdb has only the in-frame clones, and not every one. The sample has hundreds of thousands of clones; around 96% are singletons. Naive-designated CD8 cells lacked CD45RO, were positively enriched for CCR7, and omitted terminally differentiated effector memory CD45RA+ cells. Sequencing used naive CD8+ T cells sorted from blood. The receptors stem from a woman aged 30 to 39 in good health.

The V gene is TRBV14, the J gene TRBJ1-2, with a possible D match to TRBD1 (5 bases). The V gene lost 4 bases and the J gene lost 0 bases, with 9 bases spanning the gap. Germline V CDR1 and CDR2: SGHDN, FVKESK. The CDR3 extends over 14 amino acids. The CDR3 DNA follows: TGTGCCAGCAGCCTTCGACAGTCTAACTATGGCTACACCTTC. It codes for CASSLRQSNYGYTF.

On this clone: The sample has other DNA sequences that encode this CDR3 too. V is TRBV5-1 and J is TRBJ2-1; D is uncertain. The CDR3 has 12 amino acids. Germline V lookup: CDR1 SGHRS, CDR2 YFSETQ. With 4 bases removed from V and 3 bases from J, the gap between germline ends came to 5 bases. CDR3 coding DNA: TGCGCCAGCAGCCTCGACTACAATGAGCAGTTCTTC. The encoded protein is CASSLDYNEQFF.

The chain recombines TRBV28 with TRBJ1-1; D is unclear. CDR1 is MDHEN and CDR2 is SYDVKM in the germline V gene. The CDR3 has 15 amino acids. Trimming removed 5 bases at V and 4 bases at J, with 17 bases between. This chain's CDR3 is CASSTSWGSGTEAFF. CDR3 sequence (DNA): TGTGCCAGCAGTACCTCGTGGGGTTCTGGCACTGAAGCTTTCTTT.

The chain joins TRBV28 to TRBJ2-3, with 7 bases matching TRBD2. The CDR3 has 15 amino acids. From germline, CDR1 is MDHEN and CDR2 SYDVKM. V shed 2 bases, J shed 5 bases, and the junction held 7 bases outside the gene matches. CDR3 bases: TGTGCCAGCAGTTTAGCGGGAGAGGCGGAAGATACGCAGTATTTT. It codes for CASSLAGEAEDTQYF.

The chain recombines TRBV5-8 with TRBJ2-5; 14 bases align to TRBD2. CDR1 and CDR2 from the germline V gene are SGHTS and YDEGEE. The V gene end was trimmed by 2 bases and the J gene end by 7 bases; junction bases not matched to a gene: 16. The CDR3 covers 19 residues. The CDR3 loop is CASSFGEWRLAGGPPTQYF. The CDR3 nucleotides are TGTGCCAGCAGCTTCGGGGAATGGAGACTAGCGGGAGGGCCCCCGACCCAGTACTTC.

This chain joins TRBV7-3 and TRBJ2-3; 9 bases line up with TRBD2. V gave up 4 bases and J gave up 5 bases; unmatched junction bases: 7. The V gene's germline CDR1 is SGHTA and CDR2 FQGTGA. There are 15 residues in the CDR3. The CDR3 coding sequence is TGTGCCAGCAGCTCGGCGGGAGGGCCGGGAGATACGCAGTATTTT. It specifies CASSSAGGPGDTQYF.

This chain joins TRBV6-5 and TRBJ1-1; D remains unclear. Per germline, CDR1 MNHEY and CDR2 SVGAGI. The CDR3 covers 14 residues. V lost 0 bases to trimming and J lost 2 bases, with 7 bases between them. CDR3 nucleotides: TGTGCCAGCAGTTACTCGATGTTTAACACTGAAGCTTTCTTT. Encoded protein: CASSYSMFNTEAFF.

V gene TRBV21-1 combines with J gene TRBJ2-7. TRBV21-1 is given as a pseudogene. CDR3 length: 19 amino acids. The CDR3 DNA is TGTGCCAGCAGCAAAGCCGTCCCTCGGGGGCCGACCCGAATTGGGGAGCAGTACTTC. This sequence encodes CASSKAVPRGPTRIGEQYF.

The gene calls are TRBV2 and TRBJ2-1; 9 positions agree with TRBD2. This CDR3 comprises 17 residues. With V trimmed by 1 base and J by 7 bases, 11 bases remained unmatched. Germline V gene sequence: CDR1 SNHLY, CDR2 FYNNEI. CDR3 residues: CASSEDPVAGVANEQFF. Written as DNA, the CDR3 is TGTGCCAGCAGTGAAGACCCCGTAGCGGGAGTAGCAAATGAGCAGTTCTTC.

In DNA form, the CDR3 reads TGTGCCAGCAGTTTCCACACCCGAGAAAAAGAGACCCAGTACTTC. This gives the protein CASSFHTREKETQYF. The V and J genes are TRBV27 and TRBJ2-5, with D unclear. Trimming took off 3 bases at V and 3 bases at J, with 14 bases between the two ends. CDR3 size: 15 residues. Per the germline V gene, CDR1 is MNHEY and CDR2 is SMNVEV (reference sequence).

V usage is TRBV7-6 and J usage is TRBJ1-4; D gene unclear. V was pared by 1 base and J by 3 bases, with 9 bases between. The germline V gene has CDR1 SGHVS and CDR2 FNYEAQ. The CDR3 loop spans 15 amino acids. The CDR3 is CASSLGEGPNEKLFF. The CDR3 DNA is TGTGCCAGCAGCTTAGGTGAAGGCCCTAATGAAAAACTGTTTTTT.

The chain employs TRBV19 and TRBJ1-2; D call uncertain. The germline V and J ends were trimmed by 7 bases and 5 bases, with 17 bases remaining between them. Germline CDR1 LNHDA, CDR2 SQIVND (reference sequence). The CDR3 runs to 14 residues. CDR3 DNA sequence: TGTGCCAGTAACCGGAGCCAGTATCCTTATGGCTACACCTTC. Its protein product is CASNRSQYPYGYTF.

This clone was counted a single time. The chain couples TRBV6-6 to TRBJ1-5, with D unclear. The CDR3 runs 12 residues. With 2 bases removed from V and 3 bases from J, the gap between germline ends came to 2 bases. Germline CDR1 MNHNY, CDR2 SVGAGI (reference sequence). The chain's CDR3 is CASSYANQPQHF. The CDR3 DNA sequence: TGTGCCAGCAGTTACGCCAATCAGCCCCAGCATTTT.

This chain joins TRBV6-5 and TRBJ1-2, with no clear D. Germline-derived CDR1 and CDR2 are MNHEY and SVGAGI. There are 13 residues in the CDR3. V was trimmed by 0 bases and J by 4 bases, leaving 6 bases between them. The CDR3: CASSYSETYGYTF. For the CDR3, the DNA is TGTGCCAGCAGTTACTCTGAAACCTATGGCTACACCTTC.

The rearrangement links TRBV7-9 to TRBJ2-1; D remains ambiguous. This CDR3 has 17 residues. V lost 3 bases, J lost 0 bases, and 15 bases lay in between. Per germline, CDR1 SEHNR and CDR2 FQNEAQ (reference sequence). The CDR3 is CASSFDPSAISYNEQFF. DNA for the CDR3: TGTGCCAGCAGCTTCGATCCCTCAGCAATCTCCTACAATGAGCAGTTCTTC. The complete variable domain, with remaining parts taken from reference TRBV7-9 and TRBJ2-1, reads DTGVSQNPRHKITKRGQNVTFRCDPISEHNRLYWYRQTLGQGPEFLTYFQNEAQLEKSRLLSDRFSAERPKGSFSTLEIQRTEQGDSAMYLCASSFDPSAISYNEQFFGPGTRLTVL.

The gene calls are TRBV9 and TRBJ2-3; the match to TRBD2 covers 7 bases. The V gene end was trimmed by 1 base and the J gene end by 6 bases; junction bases not matched to a gene: 2. The CDR3 covers 13 residues. The germline gives CDR1 SGDLS, CDR2 YYNGEE. The CDR3 here is CASSVSGEDTQYF. The CDR3 nucleotides read TGTGCCAGCAGCGTAAGCGGGGAGGATACGCAGTATTTT.

A note on this clone: Additional DNA sequences in this sample encode the identical CDR3. The V gene is TRBV28, the J gene TRBJ1-2; 7 bases are a match to TRBD1. The germline V gene encodes CDR1 MDHEN and CDR2 SYDVKM. This CDR3 has 15 residues. Germline trimming cut 6 bases from V and 8 bases from J; bases unmatched to any gene: 15. The DNA for the CDR3 is TGTGCCAGCAGAATTCGGGACAGCCAATTCTACGGCTACACCTTC. Its protein is CASRIRDSQFYGYTF.

This clone was detected only a few times. The chain combines TRBV4-2 with TRBJ1-1; 7 bases agree with TRBD1. J gave up 7 bases and V 3 bases, and 8 bases lay outside the gene matches. The CDR3 loop spans 14 amino acids. Germline CDR1 reads LGHNA; CDR2 reads YNFKEQ. This CDR3 is CASSQPGQSSEAFF. The DNA for the CDR3 is TGTGCCAGCAGCCAGCCGGGACAGTCTAGTGAAGCTTTCTTT.

The V and J genes are TRBV19 and TRBJ2-5, with a weak D call TRBD2 (5 bases). V gave up 5 bases and J gave up 3 bases, with 10 bases separating them. Germline values: CDR1 LNHDA, CDR2 SQIVND (reference sequence). CDR3 length: 13 amino acids. The DNA of the CDR3 is TGTGCCAGTAGTCCCCCGAGGGAAGAGACCCAGTACTTC. Its protein product is CASSPPREETQYF.

The chain has TRBV5-1 and TRBJ2-3; the match to TRBD2 covers 10 bases. Germline trimming cut 3 bases from V and 2 bases from J; bases unmatched to any gene: 6. CDR3 length: 16 residues. The germline V gene has CDR1 SGHRS and CDR2 YFSETQ. CDR3 sequence: CASSSILAGVTDTQYF. The CDR3 coding sequence is TGCGCCAGCAGCTCAATCCTAGCGGGAGTCACAGATACGCAGTATTTT.